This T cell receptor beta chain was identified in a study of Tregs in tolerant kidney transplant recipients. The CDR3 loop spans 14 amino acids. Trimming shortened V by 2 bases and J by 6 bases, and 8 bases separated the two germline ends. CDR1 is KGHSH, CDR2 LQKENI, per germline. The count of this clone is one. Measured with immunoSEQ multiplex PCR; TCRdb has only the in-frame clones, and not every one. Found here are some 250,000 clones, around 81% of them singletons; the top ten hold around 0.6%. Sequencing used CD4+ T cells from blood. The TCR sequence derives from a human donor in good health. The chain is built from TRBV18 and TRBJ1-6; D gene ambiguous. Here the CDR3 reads CASSPDMSNSPLHF. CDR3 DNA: TGTGCCAGCTCACCAGACATGTCTAATTCACCCCTCCACTTT.